The 3 T cell receptor beta chains below were found in one sample sequenced in a study of long-term antiretroviral therapy in people with HIV. The libraries were made with immunoSEQ v3.0 at survey level. Here immunoSEQ multiplex PCR was the method, and the copy in TCRdb shows in-frame clones only, minus some. The table includes roughly 18,000 clones, roughly nine tenths detected once. This sample comprised unsorted PBMCs, obtained 4.2 years after starting antiretroviral therapy. The receptors come from a man in his forties or fifties with HIV.

The chain couples TRBV12-1 to TRBJ1-3. TRBV12-1 counts as a pseudogene. The CDR3 is made up of 15 amino acids. CDR3 DNA sequence: TGTGCCAGCAGCTTTGGGGGATTCTCTGGAAACACCATATATTTT. Encoded protein: CASSFGGFSGNTIYF.

V gene TRBV6-1 combines with J gene TRBJ2-2, with 7 bases aligning to TRBD2. With 3 bases clipped from V and 5 bases from J, the junction kept 6 bases outside the gene matches. Germline CDR1 is MNHNS and CDR2 is SASEGT. The CDR3 covers 15 residues. CDR3 sequence reads: CASSDPAGRTGELFF. CDR3 coding DNA: TGTGCCAGCAGTGACCCAGCGGGGCGGACCGGGGAGCTGTTTTTT.

The V gene is TRBV7-6, the J gene TRBJ2-7; no firm D call. Germline V gene lookup returns CDR1 SGHVS and CDR2 FNYEAQ. The length of the CDR3 is 16 residues. Trimming shortened V by 5 bases and J by 3 bases, and 20 bases separated the two germline ends. This CDR3 is CASSPTIPGAIYEQYF. CDR3 DNA: TGTGCCAGCAGCCCCACAATTCCAGGAGCTATCTACGAGCAGTACTTC. The full variable domain, with the rest looked up from reference TRBV7-6 and TRBJ2-7, is GAGVSQSPRYKVTKRGQDVALRCDPISGHVSLYWYRQALGQGPEFLTYFNYEAQQDKSGLPNDRFSAERPEGSISTLTIQRTEQRDSAMYRCASSPTIPGAIYEQYFGPGTRLTVT.